This is a list of T cell receptor beta chains from one sample in a study of neoadjuvant anti-PD-1 for oral cavity cancer. Here immunoSEQ multiplex PCR was the method, and the copy in TCRdb shows in-frame clones only, minus some. The data show 35,000 to 50,000 clones, with 77% seen just once and 4% to 5.5% held by the top ten. This sample comprised PBMCs, obtained after nivolumab (anti-PD-1) treatment. The receptors stem from a person aged 40 to 85 with oral cavity squamous cell carcinoma. The CDR3 runs from the conserved cysteine through the conserved F or W. D genes are given only for firm matches. Expanded clones are given a class, and other clones once, few, many or no size at all.

D,V,size,J,CDR3,DNA
TRBD2,TRBV29-1,-,TRBJ2-6,CSVAGEAGANVLTF,TGCAGCGTAGCGGGAGAAGCTGGGGCCAACGTCCTGACTTTC
-,TRBV6-1,-,TRBJ1-2,CASNPSRRQPYGYTF,TGTGCCAGCAACCCATCTCGACGACAGCCCTATGGCTACACCTTC
TRBD1,TRBV18,-,TRBJ1-2,CASSPIRDRRDGYTF,TGTGCCAGCTCACCCATTCGGGACAGGAGGGATGGCTACACCTTC
-,TRBV18,-,TRBJ1-6,CASSPGRVRDSPLHF,TGTGCCAGCTCACCCGGTCGGGTTCGGGATTCACCCCTCCACTTT
-,TRBV7-9,-,TRBJ2-4,CASSLTPSERRGIKNIQYF,TGTGCCAGCAGCTTAACCCCCTCGGAAAGGAGGGGGATCAAAAACATTCAGTACTTC
-,TRBV28,once,TRBJ1-2,CASSPFVKGRGYTF,TGTGCCAGCAGCCCATTTGTAAAGGGGCGAGGCTACACCTTC
-,TRBV6-5,-,TRBJ2-1,CASSYEGRAYNEQFF,TGTGCCAGCAGTTATGAGGGGCGGGCCTACAATGAGCAGTTCTTC
TRBD1,TRBV7-3,-,TRBJ2-7,CASSQTGGGEQYF,TGTGCCAGCAGCCAGACAGGGGGTGGCGAGCAGTACTTC
-,TRBV9,-,TRBJ1-6,CASSVKGDNSPLHF,TGTGCCAGCAGCGTAAAAGGTGATAATTCACCCCTCCACTTT
-,TRBV7-9,-,TRBJ2-3,CASSLEPRDTQYF,TGTGCCAGCAGCTTAGAGCCGAGGGATACGCAGTATTTT
-,TRBV4-1,-,TRBJ1-1,CASSQRRQNTEAFF,TGCGCCAGCAGCCAACGCCGACAGAACACTGAAGCTTTCTTT
-,TRBV30,-,TRBJ1-6,CAWSPSEPSRSPLHF,TGTGCCTGGAGTCCCTCAGAGCCATCGAGGTCACCCCTCCACTTT
-,TRBV6-1,-,TRBJ1-5,CASSLVGARNQPQHF,TGTGCCAGCAGTCTGGTGGGGGCGCGGAATCAGCCCCAGCATTTT
TRBD2,TRBV7-6,-,TRBJ2-1,CASSLARGGNEQFF,TGTGCCAGCAGCTTAGCCCGCGGGGGCAATGAGCAGTTCTTC
-,TRBV11-2,once,TRBJ2-1,CASSLGGSYNEQFF,TGTGCCAGCAGCTTGGGAGGTTCCTACAATGAGCAGTTCTTC
-,TRBV19,-,TRBJ1-3,CASLQGGFWNSGNTIYF,TGTGCCAGTCTCCAGGGAGGGTTCTGGAACTCTGGAAACACCATATATTTT
TRBD1,TRBV12-5,once,TRBJ2-5,CASVHTGGSGTQYF,TGTGCTAGTGTTCACACAGGGGGCTCTGGGACCCAGTACTTC
-,TRBV9,-,TRBJ1-2,CASSQRWSGGYTF,TGTGCCAGCAGCCAACGGTGGAGCGGCGGCTACACCTTC
-,TRBV10-2,-,TRBJ2-2,CASEPGELFF,TGCGCCAGCGAGCCCGGGGAGCTGTTTTTT
-,TRBV19,-,TRBJ1-1,CASSTVPGQEAFF,TGTGCCAGTAGTACCGTACCGGGACAAGAAGCTTTCTTT
-,TRBV9,-,TRBJ1-1,CASSVLQEHTEAFF,TGTGCCAGCAGCGTACTTCAGGAGCACACTGAAGCTTTCTTT
-,TRBV4-1,-,TRBJ2-4,CASSQETGRDRIQYF,TGCGCCAGCAGCCAAGAGACAGGTCGGGATAGGATTCAGTACTTC
-,TRBV9,-,TRBJ2-1,CASSVARGRPYNEQFF,TGTGCCAGCAGCGTAGCTAGGGGGAGACCCTACAATGAGCAGTTCTTC
TRBD1,TRBV28,few,TRBJ1-1,CASVGGYNTEAFF,TGTGCCAGCGTAGGGGGCTATAACACTGAAGCTTTCTTT
TRBD1,TRBV9,-,TRBJ1-2,CASSATGTGKGSEEGYTF,TGTGCCAGCAGTGCCACCGGGACAGGGAAAGGGAGCGAGGAGGGCTACACCTTC
TRBD2,TRBV7-7,-,TRBJ2-1,CASSLNPGGSYNEQFF,TGTGCCAGCAGCTTAAACCCGGGGGGGTCCTACAATGAGCAGTTCTTC
-,TRBV7-9,-,TRBJ1-1,CASSFVPGLLGTEAFF,TGTGCCAGCAGCTTTGTCCCAGGGTTATTGGGCACTGAAGCTTTCTTT
-,TRBV2,-,TRBJ2-7,CASSERTALSYEQYF,TGTGCCAGCAGTGAGAGGACAGCCCTTTCCTACGAGCAGTACTTC
-,TRBV7-6,-,TRBJ2-3,CASSPRTDTQYF,TGTGCCAGCAGTCCAAGAACAGATACGCAGTATTTT
TRBD1,TRBV6-5,-,TRBJ1-1,CASGERRGPSEAFF,TGTGCCAGCGGTGAACGCAGGGGGCCGTCTGAAGCTTTCTTT
-,TRBV7-9,-,TRBJ2-7,CASSGRTQQNEQYF,TGTGCCAGCAGCGGCCGAACCCAACAGAACGAGCAGTACTTC
-,TRBV29-1,-,TRBJ1-3,CSVGGPNGNTIYF,TGCAGCGTTGGCGGTCCAAATGGAAACACCATATATTTT
TRBD1,TRBV19,-,TRBJ2-2,CASSRRQGATNTGELFF,TGTGCCAGTAGTAGAAGACAGGGCGCTACGAACACCGGGGAGCTGTTTTTT
TRBD1,TRBV19,-,TRBJ2-7,CASTTGVASDEQYF,TGTGCCAGTACGACAGGGGTTGCTTCCGACGAGCAGTACTTC
TRBD2,TRBV5-1,-,TRBJ2-3,CASSLALAGGAFGTDTQYF,TGCGCCAGCAGCTTGGCCTTAGCGGGAGGGGCTTTTGGCACAGATACGCAGTATTTT